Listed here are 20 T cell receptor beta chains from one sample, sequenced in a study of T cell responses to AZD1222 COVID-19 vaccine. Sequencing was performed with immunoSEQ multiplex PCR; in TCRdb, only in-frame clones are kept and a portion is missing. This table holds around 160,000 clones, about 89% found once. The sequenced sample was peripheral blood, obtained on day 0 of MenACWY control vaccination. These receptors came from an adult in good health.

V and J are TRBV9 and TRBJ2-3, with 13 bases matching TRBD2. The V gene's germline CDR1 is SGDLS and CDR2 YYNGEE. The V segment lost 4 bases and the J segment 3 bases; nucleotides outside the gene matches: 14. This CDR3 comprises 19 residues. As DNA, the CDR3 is TGTGCCAGCAGCACCCCCGGGACTAGCGGGGAATTAAGTACAGATACGCAGTATTTT. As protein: CASSTPGTSGELSTDTQYF.

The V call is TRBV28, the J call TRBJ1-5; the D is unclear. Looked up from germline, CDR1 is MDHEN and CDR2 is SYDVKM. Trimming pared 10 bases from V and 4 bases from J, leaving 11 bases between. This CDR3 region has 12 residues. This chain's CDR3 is CATTQANQPQHF. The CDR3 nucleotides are TGTGCCACCACTCAGGCAAATCAGCCCCAGCATTTT.

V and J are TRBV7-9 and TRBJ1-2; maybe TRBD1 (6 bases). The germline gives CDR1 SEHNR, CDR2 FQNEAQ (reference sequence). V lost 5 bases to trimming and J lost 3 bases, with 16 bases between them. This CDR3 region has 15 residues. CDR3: CASSHQQGGDYGYTF. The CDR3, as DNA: TGTGCCAGCAGCCATCAACAGGGAGGGGACTATGGCTACACCTTC.

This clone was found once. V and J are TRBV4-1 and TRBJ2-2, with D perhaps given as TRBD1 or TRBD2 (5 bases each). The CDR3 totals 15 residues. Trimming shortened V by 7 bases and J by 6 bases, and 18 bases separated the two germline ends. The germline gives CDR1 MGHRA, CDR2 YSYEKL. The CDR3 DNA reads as TGCGCCAGCAAAGATGGGACCCCGAGCTCCGGGGAGCTGTTTTTT. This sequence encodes CASKDGTPSSGELFF.

The CDR3 loop reads CASRTRSGTTHYYGYTF. The CDR3 DNA is TGTGCCAGTAGGACGCGTTCTGGGACAACGCATTACTATGGCTACACCTTC. The chain has TRBV19 and TRBJ1-2, with a weak D call TRBD1 (6 bases). Trimming removed 6 bases at V and 3 bases at J, with 23 bases between. Germline loops: CDR1 LNHDA, CDR2 SQIVND (reference sequence). The CDR3 contains 17 residues.

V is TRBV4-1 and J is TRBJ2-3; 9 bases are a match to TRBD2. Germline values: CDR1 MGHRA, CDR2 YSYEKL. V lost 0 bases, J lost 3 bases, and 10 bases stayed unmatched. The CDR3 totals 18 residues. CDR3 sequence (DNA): TGCGCCAGCAGCCAAGATCAGCGAGGCGGGAGGGCAACAGATACGCAGTATTTT. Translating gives CASSQDQRGGRATDTQYF.

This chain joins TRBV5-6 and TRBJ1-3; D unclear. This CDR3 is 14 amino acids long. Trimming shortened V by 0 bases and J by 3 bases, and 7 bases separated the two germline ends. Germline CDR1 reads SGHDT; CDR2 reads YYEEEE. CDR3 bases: TGTGCCAGCAGCTTGGCAGGAATTGGAAACACCATATATTTT. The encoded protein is CASSLAGIGNTIYF.

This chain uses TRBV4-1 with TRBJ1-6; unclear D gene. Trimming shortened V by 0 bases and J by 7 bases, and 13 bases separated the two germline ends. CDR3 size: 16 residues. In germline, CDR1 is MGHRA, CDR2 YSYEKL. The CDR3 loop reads CASSQELTATNSPLHF. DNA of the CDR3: TGCGCCAGCAGCCAAGAGCTCACAGCCACAAATTCACCCCTCCACTTT.

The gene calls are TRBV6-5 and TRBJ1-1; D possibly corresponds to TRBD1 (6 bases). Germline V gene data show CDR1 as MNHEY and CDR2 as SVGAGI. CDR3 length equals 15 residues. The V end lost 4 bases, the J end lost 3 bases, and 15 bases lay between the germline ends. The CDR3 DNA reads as TGTGCCAGCAGTTTTTCCCTCAGGGGAGACACTGAAGCTTTCTTT. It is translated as CASSFSLRGDTEAFF.

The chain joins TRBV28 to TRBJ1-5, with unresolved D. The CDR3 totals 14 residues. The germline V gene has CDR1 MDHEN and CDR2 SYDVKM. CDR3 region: CAVQELNGNQPQHF. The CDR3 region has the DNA TGTGCAGTCCAGGAATTAAATGGGAATCAGCCCCAGCATTTT.

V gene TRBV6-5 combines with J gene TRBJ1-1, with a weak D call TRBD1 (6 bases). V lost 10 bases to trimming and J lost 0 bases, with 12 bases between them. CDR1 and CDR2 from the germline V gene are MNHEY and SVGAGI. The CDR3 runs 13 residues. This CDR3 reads CATAGTMNTEAFF. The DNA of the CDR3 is TGTGCCACGGCAGGGACAATGAACACTGAAGCTTTCTTT.

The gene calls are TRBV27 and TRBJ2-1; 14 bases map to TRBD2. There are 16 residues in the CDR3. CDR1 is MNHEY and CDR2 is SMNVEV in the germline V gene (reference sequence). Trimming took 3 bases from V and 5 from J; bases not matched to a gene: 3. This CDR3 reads CASSLWTSGGHNEQFF. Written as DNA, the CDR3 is TGTGCCAGCAGTTTGTGGACTAGCGGGGGGCACAATGAGCAGTTCTTC.

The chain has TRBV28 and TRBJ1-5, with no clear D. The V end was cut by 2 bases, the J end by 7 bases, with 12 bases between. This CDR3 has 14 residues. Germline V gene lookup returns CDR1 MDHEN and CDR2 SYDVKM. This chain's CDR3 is CASSLGPQGQPQHF. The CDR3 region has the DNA TGTGCCAGCAGTTTAGGTCCCCAAGGACAGCCCCAGCATTTT. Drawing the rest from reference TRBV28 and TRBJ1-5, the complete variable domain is DVKVTQSSRYLVKRTGEKVFLECVQDMDHENMFWYRQDPGLGLRLIYFSYDVKMKEKGDIPEGYSVSREKKERFSLILESASTNQTSMYLCASSLGPQGQPQHFGDGTRLSIL.

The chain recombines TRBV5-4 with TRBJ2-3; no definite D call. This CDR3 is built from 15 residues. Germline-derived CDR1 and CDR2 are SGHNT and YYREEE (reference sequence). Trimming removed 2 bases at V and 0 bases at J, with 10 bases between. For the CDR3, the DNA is TGTGCCAGCAGCTTAAATACTCGTAGCACAGATACGCAGTATTTT. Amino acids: CASSLNTRSTDTQYF. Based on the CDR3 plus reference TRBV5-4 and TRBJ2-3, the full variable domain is ETGVTQSPTHLIKTRGQQVTLRCSSQSGHNTVSWYQQALGQGPQFIFQYYREEENGRGNFPPRFSGLQFPNYSSELNVNALELDDSALYLCASSLNTRSTDTQYFGPGTRLTVL.

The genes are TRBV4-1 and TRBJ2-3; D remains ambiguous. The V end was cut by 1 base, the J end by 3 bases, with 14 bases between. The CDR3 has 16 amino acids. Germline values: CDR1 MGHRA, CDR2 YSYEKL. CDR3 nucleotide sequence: TGCGCCAGCAGCCAAGGTGTACCATTTGGTACAGATACGCAGTATTTT. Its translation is CASSQGVPFGTDTQYF.

The CDR3 reads CASSPGDRGPPREKLFF. The CDR3 DNA reads as TGTGCCAGCAGCCCCGGGGACAGGGGGCCACCGAGAGAAAAACTGTTTTTT. The V and J genes are TRBV3-1 (or the pseudogene TRBV3-2) and TRBJ1-4, with 12 nucleotides matching TRBD1. V lost 4 bases to trimming and J lost 8 bases; unmatched junction nucleotides: 11. Germline V gene sequence: CDR1 LGHDT, CDR2 YNNKEL (reference sequence). CDR3 length: 17 amino acids.

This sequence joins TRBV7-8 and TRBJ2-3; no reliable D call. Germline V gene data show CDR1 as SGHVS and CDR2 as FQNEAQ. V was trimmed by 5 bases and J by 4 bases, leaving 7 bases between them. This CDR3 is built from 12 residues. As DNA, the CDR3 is TGTGCCAGCAGCCGGGCGGCAGATACGCAGTATTTT. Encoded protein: CASSRAADTQYF. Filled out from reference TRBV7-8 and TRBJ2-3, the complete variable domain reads GAGVSQSPRYKVAKRGQDVALRCDPISGHVSLFWYQQALGQGPEFLTYFQNEAQLDKSGLPSDRFFAERPEGSVSTLKIQRTQQEDSAVYLCASSRAADTQYFGPGTRLTVL.

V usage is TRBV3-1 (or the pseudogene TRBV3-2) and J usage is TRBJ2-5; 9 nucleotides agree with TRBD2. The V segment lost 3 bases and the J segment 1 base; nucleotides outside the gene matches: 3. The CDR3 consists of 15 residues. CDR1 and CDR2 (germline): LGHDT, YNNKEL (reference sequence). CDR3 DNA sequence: TGTGCCAGCAGCCATATAGCGGGAGTCCAAGAGACCCAGTACTTC. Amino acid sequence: CASSHIAGVQETQYF.

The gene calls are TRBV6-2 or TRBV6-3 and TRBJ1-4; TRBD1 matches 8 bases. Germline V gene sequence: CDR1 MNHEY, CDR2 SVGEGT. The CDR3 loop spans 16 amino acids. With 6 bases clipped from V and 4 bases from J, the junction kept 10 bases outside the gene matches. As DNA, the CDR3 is TGTGCCAGCAGCCGCACGCAGGGGGCGCGTAATGAAAAACTGTTTTTT. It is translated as CASSRTQGARNEKLFF.

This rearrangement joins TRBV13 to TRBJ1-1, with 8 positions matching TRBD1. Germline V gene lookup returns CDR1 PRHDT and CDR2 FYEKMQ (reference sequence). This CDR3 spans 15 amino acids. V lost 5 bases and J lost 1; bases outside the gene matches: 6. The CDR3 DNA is TGTGCCAGCAGCCCCTGGGACAGGAGGAACACTGAAGCTTTCTTT. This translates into CASSPWDRRNTEAFF.